This T cell receptor (beta chain) derives from a study of Ad26.COV2.S vaccination and SARS-CoV-2 variants. Study in general: Once, or twice with 56 days between doses, Ad26.COV2.S was given intramuscularly.

This sample's treatment: about 20 received Ad26.COV2.S at low or high dose, single or two shots; five or six received placebo; per-sample allocation not given. Specimen acquisition occurred on day 63 following the initial vaccine or placebo injection. Boston hosted the donor, who was an adult aged 18-55 years. The CDR3 has 12 amino acids. Trimming took 4 bases from V and 2 from J, leaving 5 bases between them. Germline assignment: CDR1 LGHDT and CDR2 YNNKEL (reference sequence). This clone showed up just once. Its antigen is currently unknown. Other DNA sequences in this sample translate to the same CDR3. Libraries were prepared by immunoSEQ multiplex PCR; TCRdb keeps only in-frame clonotypes and omits some of them. Altogether more than 300,000 clones are present, about 86% being singletons, with the ten largest covering roughly 2.1%. Study findings and constraints: There was a possibility that the TCR breadth and depth analyses underestimated total T cell responses.

This sequence joins TRBV3-1 (or the pseudogene TRBV3-2) and TRBJ1-2; D uncertain. This receptor was obtained from a person aged 18 to 65 who received the Ad26.COV2.S COVID-19 vaccine or a placebo. The sequenced sample was peripheral blood, obtained in a trial of Ad26.COV2.S vaccine versus placebo. In DNA form, the CDR3 reads TGTGCCAGCAGCCCCTCCAACTATGGCTACACCTTC. This translates into CASSPSNYGYTF.